This T cell receptor (beta chain) stems from a study of beta chain features in type 1 diabetes. Study findings and constraints: For type 1 diabetes patients, VDJ junctions showed fewer insertions and more deletions. Moderate yet significant TCRB CDR3 shortening was seen in Type 1 diabetes patients in all four CD4+ subsets.

By way of CD45RO/CCR7/CD25/CD127/CD95/CD27, the CD4+ regulatory, stem cell-like memory, central memory and naive cells were sorted. To note about this clone: Its antigen is unidentified.

The V end was cut by 5 bases, the J end by 1 base, with 12 bases between. The CDR3 length is 14 residues. The germline V gene has CDR1 SGHRS and CDR2 YFSETQ. The whole isolated RNA underwent reverse transcription, so sequencing captured expressed TCRB transcripts. Naive, central memory and regulatory T cell samples came to a mean of around 3.5 million reads. Method: immunoSEQ multiplex PCR; TCRdb's copy keeps in-frame clones and lacks some. Here the sample spans some 350,000 clones, roughly 12% being singletons. This clonotype originated in a woman under 30 with type 1 diabetes. The rearrangement uses TRBV5-1 and TRBJ1-1; no clear D. Specimen: naive CD4+ T cells from blood. CDR3 residues: CASRQSLGNTEAFF. As DNA, the CDR3 is TGCGCCAGCAGACAGTCCCTGGGGAACACTGAAGCTTTCTTT.